The 18 T cell receptor beta chains in this list originate from one sample, sequenced in a study of molecular identifiers for immune sequencing clone quantification. TCRdb ran MiXCR on the PCR reads and lists one entry per CDR3 protein. The sample contains approximately 500,000 distinct CDR3 sequences, over 20% of which appear only once. Sequenced sample: naive CD8+ T cells from blood, with Jurkat cell RNA spiked in. Subset meaning: FACS-sorted CD8+CD4-CCR7+CD45RA+ naive T cells. The origin of the receptors is a human donor in good health. Some libraries in this study had Jurkat cell RNA spiked in.

About this clonotype: This could be a read error, since a much larger clone is one nucleotide away. The chain couples TRBV28 to TRBJ2-3; TRBD1 matches 8 bases. Germline values: CDR1 MDHEN, CDR2 SYDVKM. This CDR3 contains 20 residues. CDR3 coding DNA: TGTGCCAGCAATTTATATCGGGGCGTGGGGGACAGGCCTAGCACAGATACGCAGTATTTT. Translating gives CASNLYRGVGDRPSTDTQYF.

Concerning this clonotype: This may arise from a read error, as a much more abundant clone is one base away. This chain uses TRBV28 with TRBJ1-4; D possibly corresponds to TRBD1 (5 bases). The CDR3 has 16 residues. The germline V gene encodes CDR1 MDHEN and CDR2 SYDVKM. CDR3 nucleotides: TGTGCCGGCAGGGCTTTGGTGGGGATCCCTTCAGAAAAACTGTTTTTT. Protein product: CAGRALVGIPSEKLFF.

On this clonotype: A single base separates this from a much larger clone, so it may be a read error. The rearrangement joins TRBV6-5 to TRBJ2-3; no clear D gene. Germline V gives CDR1 MNHEY, CDR2 SVGAGI. The CDR3 totals 14 residues. The CDR3 nucleotides read TGTGCCTGCAGTTACTTAGCAGGTTCAGATACGCAGTATTTT. Translating gives CACSYLAGSDTQYF.

This clonotype has ten or more counts. The junction does not match germline at one end; this may be a read error. The chain couples TRBV27 to TRBJ1-5; D perhaps matches TRBD1 (6 bases). Germline-derived CDR1 and CDR2 are MNHEY and SMNVEV (reference sequence). The CDR3 consists of 14 residues. The CDR3 region has the DNA TGTGCCAGCCAAAGGGCTGGGGGCAACCAGCCCCAGCATTTT. It translates to CASQRAGGNQPQHF.

In its sample, this clonotype was seen a few times. V gene TRBV27 combines with J gene TRBJ1-1; D possibly corresponds to TRBD1 (5 bases). CDR3 length equals 13 residues. V gave up 4 bases and J gave up 4 bases, with 10 bases separating them. CDR1 and CDR2 (germline): MNHEY, SMNVEV (reference sequence). The CDR3 nucleotides are TGTGCCAGCAGTTGGGGGGGGGGCACTGAAGCTTTCTTT. As protein: CASSWGGGTEAFF.

This clonotype was found many times. The J gene is TRBJ2-5, the V gene TRBV14; TRBD2 matches at 10 bases. Germline-derived CDR1 and CDR2 are SGHDN and FVKESK. CDR3 length: 16 amino acids. With V trimmed by 5 bases and J by 0 bases, 6 bases remained unmatched. CDR3 in DNA: TGTGCCAGCAGCTCCCATAGCGGGGGGTACCAAGAGACCCAGTACTTC. It translates to CASSSHSGGYQETQYF.

This clonotype appeared a few times. One junction end does not reproduce the germline sequence, and a read error may be involved. The chain uses TRBV27 and TRBJ2-7, with a possible D match to TRBD2 (5 bases). This CDR3 contains 14 residues. CDR1 is MNHEY and CDR2 is SMNVEV in the germline V gene (reference sequence). CDR3 amino acids: CASSISPRGYEQYF. As DNA, the CDR3 is TGTGCCAGCAGTATATCACCACGCGGGTACGAGCAGTACTTC.

The chain employs TRBV5-5 and TRBJ2-5, with 10 nucleotides matching TRBD1. Germline CDR1 reads SGHKS; CDR2 reads YYEKEE (reference sequence). CDR3 size: 17 residues. With V trimmed by 1 base and J by 3 bases, 9 bases remained unmatched. The CDR3 coding sequence is TGTGCCAGCAGCTTGAGTAGGGACAGGGGATTTGAAGAGACCCAGTACTTC. Translated: CASSLSRDRGFEETQYF.

The rearrangement uses TRBV7-9 and TRBJ2-5; TRBD2 agrees at 7 bases. Looked up from germline, CDR1 is SEHNR and CDR2 is FQNEAQ (reference sequence). V trimming: 5 bases; J trimming: 7 bases; junction bases outside the gene matches: 16. The CDR3 covers 16 residues. The CDR3 sequence is CASSPPGVTSGGTQYF. In nucleotides, the CDR3 is TGTGCCAGCAGCCCACCGGGTGTAACATCGGGAGGGACCCAGTACTTC.

There are a few counts of this clonotype. The V and J genes are TRBV19 and TRBJ2-1; 13 nucleotides agree with TRBD2. The germline V gene has CDR1 LNHDA and CDR2 SQIVND (reference sequence). This CDR3 comprises 14 residues. The V and J ends lost 10 bases and 8 bases, in that order; junction bases with no gene match: 8. This CDR3 is CATRLAGGSDEQFF. In nucleotides, the CDR3 is TGTGCCACCAGACTAGCGGGAGGATCCGATGAGCAGTTCTTC.

On this clonotype: The junction differs from germline at one of its ends, possibly a read error. As DNA, the CDR3 is TGCAGTGCCAGAGGGACAGGGGAGGTTTATCAGCATGAGCAGTTCTTC. Translating gives CSARGTGEVYQHEQFF. The rearrangement links TRBV20-1 to TRBJ2-1; TRBD1 matches 10 bases. The germline V gene has CDR1 DFQATT and CDR2 SNEGSKA (reference sequence). There are 16 residues in the CDR3.

In regard to this clonotype: This may be a read error, as it is one base from a much larger clone. The rearrangement uses TRBV7-6 and TRBJ1-1; 9 bases agree with TRBD1. Trimming at V came to 5 bases and at J to 3 bases, leaving 4 bases not matched to a gene. There are 14 residues in the CDR3. Germline lookup yields CDR1 SGHVS and CDR2 FNYEAQ. This CDR3 is CASSVRTGDTEAFF. The CDR3 nucleotides are TGTGCCAGCAGCGTAAGGACAGGGGACACTGAAGCTTTCTTT.

In its sample, this clonotype was seen many times. The rearrangement joins TRBV5-6 to TRBJ2-5, with 8 nucleotides matching TRBD2. This CDR3 contains 14 residues. Looked up from germline, CDR1 is SGHDT and CDR2 is YYEEEE. The J segment lost 5 bases and the V segment lost 3 bases, leaving 6 bases of the junction unmatched. The CDR3 protein is CASSYKLAAETQYF. Here the CDR3 DNA reads TGTGCCAGCAGCTACAAACTAGCGGCCGAGACCCAGTACTTC.

With regard to this clonotype: It may be a read error: a sequence one base away is much more abundant. The J gene is TRBJ2-4, the V gene TRBV7-9, with 8 nucleotides matching TRBD1. Germline CDR1 is SEHNR and CDR2 is FQNEAQ (reference sequence). The CDR3 contains 16 residues. CDR3 coding DNA: TGTGCCAGCAGCGCGGAGACAGGGGCCCTTTTAAACATTCTGTACTTC. It encodes CASSAETGALLNILYF.

The chain is built from TRBV24-1 and TRBJ2-1; D perhaps matches TRBD2 (6 bases). The CDR3 is made up of 16 amino acids. The V gene lost 1 base and the J gene lost 4 bases, with 13 bases spanning the gap. CDR1 KGHDR and CDR2 SFDVKD come from the germline V gene. CDR3: CATSDFTAGTYNEQFF. The CDR3, as DNA: TGTGCCACCAGTGATTTTACGGCGGGGACGTACAATGAGCAGTTCTTC.

The chain carries TRBV19 and TRBJ2-1, with TRBD2 as a possible D gene (5 bases). The CDR3 is 14 amino acids. CDR1 and CDR2 from the germline V gene are LNHDA and SQIVND (reference sequence). V lost 5 bases and J 1 base, leaving 9 bases between the germline ends. The CDR3 DNA is TGTGCCAGTAGTGTCGGGGTTTCCTACAATGAGCAGTTCTTC. Protein sequence: CASSVGVSYNEQFF.

This clonotype was counted at least ten times. The CDR3 here is CASSPIEQFF. CDR3 nucleotide sequence: TGTGCCAGCAGCCCCATTGAGCAGTTCTTC. The chain combines TRBV9 with TRBJ2-1; D is uncertain. CDR3 length: 10 residues. V dropped 4 bases and J dropped 9 bases, with 5 bases sitting between them. In germline, CDR1 is SGDLS, CDR2 YYNGEE.

The sample holds a few counts of this clonotype. The chain has TRBV6-1 and TRBJ2-2, with D possibly matching TRBD1 (6 bases). This CDR3 region has 14 residues. V was cut by 8 bases and J by 6 bases, with 16 bases left in between. Germline values: CDR1 MNHNS, CDR2 SASEGT. In DNA form, the CDR3 reads TGTGCCAGCCCCGTTAGGGCAGGGGCCGGGGAGCTGTTTTTT. Translation gives CASPVRAGAGELFF.